The 22 T cell receptor beta chains given below trace back to one sample, sequenced in a study of cytomegalovirus exposure and HLA in healthy donors. Vbeta (60) and Jbeta (13) primers were used in the PCR. Libraries were prepared by immunoSEQ multiplex PCR; TCRdb keeps only in-frame clonotypes and omits some of them. This table has 150,000 or so clones, 77% appearing once. The sample comprised PBMCs. The receptors derive from a woman younger than 45 in good health and CMV-seronegative.

This sequence joins TRBV27 and TRBJ2-7; the match to TRBD2 covers 7 bases. CDR3 length equals 13 residues. Germline CDR1 and CDR2: MNHEY and SMNVEV (reference sequence). Germline trimming cut 5 bases from V and 1 base from J; bases unmatched to any gene: 2. The CDR3 loop reads CASSRGRSYEQYF. CDR3 DNA: TGTGCCAGCAGTCGCGGGAGATCCTACGAGCAGTACTTC.

The chain has TRBV7-3 and TRBJ2-1, with TRBD1 as a possible D gene (6 bases). Germline lookup yields CDR1 SGHTA and CDR2 FQGTGA. This CDR3 is 15 amino acids long. V lost 1 base and J lost 4, with 11 bases in between. The CDR3 reads CASSLNRQGYNEQFF. The CDR3 coding sequence is TGTGCCAGCAGCTTAAACCGTCAGGGGTACAATGAGCAGTTCTTC.

The genes are TRBV27 and TRBJ2-7; D gene uncertain. Per the germline V gene, CDR1 is MNHEY and CDR2 is SMNVEV (reference sequence). The CDR3 contains 14 residues. The V end lost 3 bases, the J end lost 2 bases, and 11 bases lay between the germline ends. The CDR3 is CASSLTERPYEQYF. The CDR3 DNA sequence: TGTGCCAGCAGTTTGACGGAGAGACCCTACGAGCAGTACTTC.

The J gene is TRBJ2-7, the V gene TRBV27, with 9 positions matching TRBD1. V lost 7 bases, J lost 4 bases, and 8 bases stayed unmatched. The CDR3 is 14 amino acids. Germline-derived CDR1 and CDR2 are MNHEY and SMNVEV (reference sequence). The CDR3 DNA sequence: TGTGCCAGCAAAAGGACAGGGGTCCGATACGAGCAGTACTTC. It is translated as CASKRTGVRYEQYF.

The chain links TRBV4-2 to TRBJ1-5, with D uncertain. Germline CDR1 and CDR2: LGHNA and YNFKEQ. CDR3 length: 14 amino acids. V was pared by 1 base and J by 9 bases, with 13 bases between. The CDR3 reads CASSQGVSLGPQHF. The CDR3 DNA is TGTGCCAGCAGCCAAGGGGTTTCGCTAGGGCCCCAGCATTTT.

About this clone: Other DNA sequences in the sample encode the same CDR3. The V and J genes are TRBV5-1 and TRBJ1-6; 7 bases align to TRBD1. The V and J ends lost 0 bases and 10 bases, in that order; junction bases with no gene match: 7. Germline lookup yields CDR1 SGHRS and CDR2 YFSETQ. The CDR3 contains 15 residues. CDR3 sequence: CASSLEGQGDSPLHF. The CDR3 nucleotides are TGCGCCAGCAGCTTGGAGGGTCAGGGGGACTCACCCCTCCACTTT. The full variable domain, completed using reference TRBV5-1 and TRBJ1-6, is KAGVTQTPRYLIKTRGQQVTLSCSPISGHRSVSWYQQTPGQGLQFLFEYFSETQRNKGNFPGRFSGRQFSNSRSEMNVSTLELGDSALYLCASSLEGQGDSPLHFGNGTRLTVT.

The chain uses TRBV19 and TRBJ1-1; tentative D call: TRBD1 (6 bases). Germline V CDR1 and CDR2: LNHDA, SQIVND (reference sequence). The CDR3 extends over 14 amino acids. The V gene lost 7 bases and the J gene lost 1 base, with 13 bases spanning the gap. CDR3: CASNPDRTNTEAFF. CDR3 nucleotide sequence: TGTGCCAGTAATCCCGACAGGACGAACACTGAAGCTTTCTTT.

The chain employs TRBV6-1 and TRBJ1-1; 9 bases are a match to TRBD1. Trimming cost V 4 bases and J 12 bases; bases outside gene matches: 6. The germline V gene has CDR1 MNHNS and CDR2 SASEGT. The CDR3 runs 12 residues. For the CDR3, the DNA is TGTGCCAGCAGTGGAATTGGGACAGGGTCTTTCTTT. It yields the protein CASSGIGTGSFF.

This clone appeared a few times. The rearrangement joins TRBV29-1 to TRBJ1-3; D gene ambiguous. The V end was cut by 8 bases, the J end by 0 bases, with 14 bases between. CDR1 and CDR2 from the germline V gene are SQVTM and ANQGSEA. The CDR3 is 14 amino acids. CDR3 nucleotides: TGCAGCTCACATACACCCAGCTCTGGAAACACCATATATTTT. It codes for CSSHTPSSGNTIYF. Combining the CDR3 with reference TRBV29-1 and TRBJ1-3 gives the whole variable domain SAVISQKPSRDICQRGTSLTIQCQVDSQVTMMFWYRQQPGQSLTLIATANQGSEATYESGFVIDKFPISRPNLTFSTLTVSNMSPEDSSIYLCSSHTPSSGNTIYFGEGSWLTVV.

The CDR3, as DNA: TGCGCCAGCAGCTTGATGGGGGGGCAAGGAAACACCATATATTTT. Amino acids: CASSLMGGQGNTIYF. The V call is TRBV5-1, the J call TRBJ1-3, with D possibly being TRBD1 (6 bases). CDR3 size: 15 residues. V was trimmed by 1 base and J by 4 bases, leaving 12 bases between them. Looked up from germline, CDR1 is SGHRS and CDR2 is YFSETQ.

The chain employs TRBV6-5 and TRBJ2-7; 10 bases are shared with TRBD1. The CDR3 extends over 15 amino acids. Trimming removed 5 bases from V and 4 bases from J; junction bases left unmatched: 8. The germline gives CDR1 MNHEY, CDR2 SVGAGI. CDR3 sequence (DNA): TGTGCCAGCAGTACCTTAGGGACAGGGGCGTACGAGCAGTACTTC. As protein: CASSTLGTGAYEQYF.

This sequence joins TRBV11-2 and TRBJ1-5; D is unresolved. Germline CDR1 and CDR2: SGHAT and FQNNGV. Trimming shortened V by 5 bases and J by 5 bases, and 13 bases separated the two germline ends. This CDR3 is 14 amino acids long. CDR3 protein: CASSPSGFDQPQHF. In nucleotides, the CDR3 is TGTGCCAGCAGCCCCTCGGGGTTCGATCAGCCCCAGCATTTT.

This chain connects TRBV7-8 to TRBJ2-7; 8 bases match TRBD2. The CDR3 spans 15 residues. The trim removed 3 bases at V and 6 bases at J, leaving 10 bases unmatched. Germline assignment: CDR1 SGHVS and CDR2 FQNEAQ. CDR3 bases: TGTGCCAGCAGCTTCTATCGGCTAGCGGGTGTCGAGCAGTACTTC. Its protein is CASSFYRLAGVEQYF. Looking up the rest from reference TRBV7-8 and TRBJ2-7 gives the full variable domain: GAGVSQSPRYKVAKRGQDVALRCDPISGHVSLFWYQQALGQGPEFLTYFQNEAQLDKSGLPSDRFFAERPEGSVSTLKIQRTQQEDSAVYLCASSFYRLAGVEQYFGPGTRLTVT.

This rearrangement joins TRBV6-1 to TRBJ2-7; no firm D call. The V and J ends lost 2 bases and 3 bases respectively, with 5 bases between them. This CDR3 spans 12 amino acids. Germline V gene lookup returns CDR1 MNHNS and CDR2 SASEGT. The CDR3 DNA reads TGTGCCAGCAGTGAATCGGTCTACGAGCAGTACTTC. Protein sequence: CASSESVYEQYF.

This CDR3 reads CASSTGGSTEAFF. In DNA, the CDR3 is TGTGCCAGCAGCACCGGGGGGAGCACTGAAGCTTTCTTT. The chain couples TRBV5-6 to TRBJ1-1, with a tentative D call TRBD1 (5 bases). CDR1 and CDR2 (germline): SGHDT, YYEEEE. Trimming removed 4 bases from V and 4 bases from J, with 11 bases in between. This CDR3 spans 13 amino acids.

This clone has more than one count but fewer than ten. The chain recombines TRBV7-9 with TRBJ1-1, with no clear D. Germline V CDR1 and CDR2: SEHNR, FQNEAQ (reference sequence). There are 17 residues in the CDR3. V was pared by 5 bases and J by 1 base, with 20 bases between. CDR3 DNA sequence: TGTGCCAGCAGCCCCCCTTTGAGGATGGTTCGGAACACTGAAGCTTTCTTT. This codes for CASSPPLRMVRNTEAFF.

V is TRBV28 and J is TRBJ1-1, with D possibly being TRBD1 (6 bases). The V end was cut by 5 bases, the J end by 4 bases, with 14 bases between. CDR1 and CDR2 from the germline V gene are MDHEN and SYDVKM. The CDR3 contains 14 residues. The CDR3: CASSPTGYGTEAFF. The CDR3 region has the DNA TGTGCCAGCAGTCCAACAGGGTATGGCACTGAAGCTTTCTTT.

The chain joins TRBV19 to TRBJ1-1, with D possibly being TRBD1 (6 bases). CDR3 length: 13 amino acids. Germline CDR1 reads LNHDA; CDR2 reads SQIVND (reference sequence). V dropped 7 bases and J dropped 9 bases, with 18 bases sitting between them. CDR3 sequence: CASTIGQFDQAFF. The CDR3, as DNA: TGTGCCAGTACCATAGGACAGTTCGACCAAGCTTTCTTT.

The chain recombines TRBV9 with TRBJ1-5, with D perhaps matching TRBD1 (6 bases). The V gene's germline CDR1 is SGDLS and CDR2 YYNGEE. This CDR3 contains 14 residues. Deletions cut 4 bases from V and 6 bases from J, with 14 bases between. The CDR3 is CASSSQGSGQPQHF. CDR3 sequence (DNA): TGTGCCAGCAGCTCACAGGGCAGTGGTCAGCCCCAGCATTTT.

The count of this clone is one. This sequence joins TRBV27 and TRBJ2-7; D is perhaps TRBD2 (7 bases). The CDR3 length is 14 residues. Germline-derived CDR1 and CDR2 are MNHEY and SMNVEV (reference sequence). With 9 bases removed from V and 1 base from J, the gap between germline ends came to 16 bases. The CDR3 region is CASGGGSGSYEQYF. Here the CDR3 DNA reads TGTGCCAGTGGGGGGGGCTCCGGGTCCTACGAGCAGTACTTC.

The chain joins TRBV30 to TRBJ2-7; D remains unclear. CDR1 is GTSNPN, CDR2 SVGIG, per germline (reference sequence). This CDR3 comprises 12 residues. V was pared by 2 bases and J by 3 bases, with 8 bases between. CDR3 loop: CAWSPAVYEQYF. In nucleotides, the CDR3 is TGTGCCTGGAGTCCGGCGGTCTACGAGCAGTACTTC.

The chain uses TRBV13 and TRBJ2-1; 9 bases are a match to TRBD1. The germline V gene has CDR1 PRHDT and CDR2 FYEKMQ (reference sequence). V shed 0 bases and J 7 bases; nucleotides not matched to a gene: 7. The CDR3 contains 16 residues. The CDR3 reads CASSLGPGTGRNEQFF. DNA for the CDR3: TGTGCCAGCAGCTTAGGCCCCGGGACAGGGAGGAATGAGCAGTTCTTC.